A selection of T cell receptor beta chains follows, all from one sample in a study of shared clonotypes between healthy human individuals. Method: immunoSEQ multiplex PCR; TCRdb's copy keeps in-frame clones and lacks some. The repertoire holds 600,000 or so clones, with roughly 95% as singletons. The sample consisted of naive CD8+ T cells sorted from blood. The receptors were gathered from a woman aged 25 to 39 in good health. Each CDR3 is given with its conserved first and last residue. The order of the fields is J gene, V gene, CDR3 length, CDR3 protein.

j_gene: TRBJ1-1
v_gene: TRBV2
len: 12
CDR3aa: CASKWTDTEAFF

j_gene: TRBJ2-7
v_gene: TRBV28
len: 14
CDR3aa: CASRPPGRTGEQYF

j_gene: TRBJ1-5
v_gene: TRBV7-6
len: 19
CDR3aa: CASSLAWGLRRQKNQPQHF

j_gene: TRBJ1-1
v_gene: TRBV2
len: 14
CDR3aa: CASRPGTENTEAFF

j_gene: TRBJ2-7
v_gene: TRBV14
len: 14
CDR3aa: CASSLGTVAYEQYF

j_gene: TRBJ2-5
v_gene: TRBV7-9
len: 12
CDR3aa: CASSWGAREQYF

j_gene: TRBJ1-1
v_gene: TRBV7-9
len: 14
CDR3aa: CASSPREVVAEAFF

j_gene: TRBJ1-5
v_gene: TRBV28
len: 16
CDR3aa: CASSLLSEGRDQPQHF

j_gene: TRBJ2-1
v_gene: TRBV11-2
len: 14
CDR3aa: CASSFLTGGNEQFF

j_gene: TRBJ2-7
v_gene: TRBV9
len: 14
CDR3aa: CASSPGESSYEQYF

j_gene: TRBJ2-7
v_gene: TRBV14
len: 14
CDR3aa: CASSSSGRHYEQYF

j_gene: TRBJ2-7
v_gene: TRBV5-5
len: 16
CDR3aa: CASSFWLAGNSYEQYF

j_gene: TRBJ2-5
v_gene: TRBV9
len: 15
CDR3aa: CASSVKVSGGETQYF

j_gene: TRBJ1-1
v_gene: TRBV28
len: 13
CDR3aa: CASTGTGKTEAFF

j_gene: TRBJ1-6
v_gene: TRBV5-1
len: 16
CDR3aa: CASSLGATDGVSPLHF

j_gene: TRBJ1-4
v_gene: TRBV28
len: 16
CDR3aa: CASSALFGQGDEKLFF

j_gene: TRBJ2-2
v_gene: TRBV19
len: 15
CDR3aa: CASSSPGANTGELFF

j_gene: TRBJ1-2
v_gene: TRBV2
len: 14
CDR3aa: CASSGTEGFYGYTF

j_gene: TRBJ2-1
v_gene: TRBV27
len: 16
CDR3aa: CASSLSAGVSYNEQFF

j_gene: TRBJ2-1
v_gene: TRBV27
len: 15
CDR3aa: CASSFGEPDYNEQFF

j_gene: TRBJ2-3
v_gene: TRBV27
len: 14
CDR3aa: CASSLFVRADTQYF

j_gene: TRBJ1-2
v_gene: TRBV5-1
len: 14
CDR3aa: CASSLTDGYYGYTF

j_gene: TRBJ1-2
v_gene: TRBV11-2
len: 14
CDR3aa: CASSFMTGNDGYTF

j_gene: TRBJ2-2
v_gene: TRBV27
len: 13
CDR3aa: CASSLSEGGELFF

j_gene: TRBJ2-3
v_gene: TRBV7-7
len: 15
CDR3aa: CASSLGLSSTDTQYF

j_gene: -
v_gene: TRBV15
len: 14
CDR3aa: CATSRLRLRDEQYF

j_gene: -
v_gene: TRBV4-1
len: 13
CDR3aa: CASSQGTEYEQYF

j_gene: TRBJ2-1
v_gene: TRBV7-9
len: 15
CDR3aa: CASSLGTSGGNEQFF

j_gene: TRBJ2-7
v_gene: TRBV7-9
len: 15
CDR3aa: CASSSTGRATYEQYF

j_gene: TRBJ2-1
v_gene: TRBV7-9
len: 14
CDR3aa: CASSRGLPENEQFF

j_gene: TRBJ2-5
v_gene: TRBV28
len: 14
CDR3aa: CASRTIAGWETQYF

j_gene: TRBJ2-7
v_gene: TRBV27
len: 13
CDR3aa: CASATGLFYEQYF

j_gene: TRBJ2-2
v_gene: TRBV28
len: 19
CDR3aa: CASSFLAEIYPEDTGELFF

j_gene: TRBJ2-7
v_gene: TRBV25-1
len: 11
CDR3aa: CATQGAGEQYF

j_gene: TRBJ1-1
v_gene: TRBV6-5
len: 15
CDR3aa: CASGTGEGMNTEAFF

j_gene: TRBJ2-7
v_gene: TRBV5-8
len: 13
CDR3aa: CASSSTRLGEQYF

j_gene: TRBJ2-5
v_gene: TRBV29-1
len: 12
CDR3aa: CSVVSDQETQYF

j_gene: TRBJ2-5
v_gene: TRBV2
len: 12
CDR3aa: CASSESKETQYF

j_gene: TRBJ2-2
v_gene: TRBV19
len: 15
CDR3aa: CASSILAGATGELFF

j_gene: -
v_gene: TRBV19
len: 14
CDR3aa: CASSWGQGGYEQYF

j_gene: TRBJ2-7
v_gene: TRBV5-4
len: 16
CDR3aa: CASSLAGLAASYEQYF

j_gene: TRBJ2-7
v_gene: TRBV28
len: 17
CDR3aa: CASSLPLLAGGDYEQYF

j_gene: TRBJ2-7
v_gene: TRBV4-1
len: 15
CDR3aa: CASSQEGLAGGEQYF

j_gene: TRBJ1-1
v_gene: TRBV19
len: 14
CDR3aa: CASSSTGQGPEAFF

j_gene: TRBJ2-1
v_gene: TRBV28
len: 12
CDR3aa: CASSARVWEQFF

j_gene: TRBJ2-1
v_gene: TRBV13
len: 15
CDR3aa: CASTEGLAGYNEQFF

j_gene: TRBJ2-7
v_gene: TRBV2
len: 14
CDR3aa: CASSEGNRVGEQYF

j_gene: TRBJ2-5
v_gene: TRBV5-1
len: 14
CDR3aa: CASSPGTNQETQYF

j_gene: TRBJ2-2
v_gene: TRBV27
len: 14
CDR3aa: CASSPGQNTGELFF

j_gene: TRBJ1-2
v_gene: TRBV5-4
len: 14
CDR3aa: CASSEDKIDYGYTF